The 23 T cell receptor beta chains listed next were all sequenced from one sample in a study of control samples from healthy donors and cancer patients. Measured with immunoSEQ multiplex PCR; TCRdb has only the in-frame clones, and not every one. The table includes 150,000 to 160,000 clones, just under 95% detected once. What was sequenced was blood. The receptors shown here come from a man aged 35-49 years in good health.

The chain links TRBV13 to TRBJ1-4, with 9 bases identical to TRBD1. This CDR3 region has 15 residues. The germline CDR1 and CDR2 sequences are PRHDT and FYEKMQ (reference sequence). The V gene end was trimmed by 5 bases and the J gene end by 8 bases; junction bases not matched to a gene: 9. The CDR3 DNA is TGTGCCAGCAGCCTACAGACAGGGGGAGACGAAAAACTGTTTTTT. Residues: CASSLQTGGDEKLFF.

The rearrangement joins TRBV27 to TRBJ1-1, with D possibly matching TRBD1 (6 bases). Germline V gene sequence: CDR1 MNHEY, CDR2 SMNVEV (reference sequence). There are 13 residues in the CDR3. Trimming took 8 bases from V and 5 from J, leaving 15 bases between them. CDR3 sequence reads: CASYRVVGTEAFF. Here the CDR3 DNA reads TGTGCCAGCTACAGGGTCGTAGGGACTGAAGCTTTCTTT.

The CDR3 here is CASSVIGGKGYEQYF. As DNA, the CDR3 is TGTGCCAGCAGCGTAATCGGGGGAAAGGGCTACGAGCAGTACTTC. V is TRBV6-5 and J is TRBJ2-7; maybe TRBD2 (6 bases). CDR3 length equals 15 residues. From germline, CDR1 is MNHEY and CDR2 SVGAGI. The V and J ends lost 6 bases and 3 bases respectively, with 18 bases between them.

In DNA, the CDR3 is TGTGCCAGCAGTTCCGGTGGCCGAGGGACAGTCTACGAGCAGTACTTC. Its translation is CASSSGGRGTVYEQYF. This chain joins TRBV28 and TRBJ2-7; the match to TRBD1 covers 7 bases. The CDR3 is 16 amino acids. CDR1 is MDHEN and CDR2 is SYDVKM in the germline V gene. J lost 3 bases, V lost 4 bases, and 12 bases had no gene match.

The V gene is TRBV3-1 (or the pseudogene TRBV3-2), the J gene TRBJ1-5; tentative D call: TRBD1 (5 bases). The CDR3 loop spans 21 amino acids. Trimming removed 2 bases at V and 0 bases at J, with 26 bases between. Germline-derived CDR1 and CDR2 are LGHDT and YNNKEL (reference sequence). The DNA of the CDR3 is TGTGCCAGCAGCCAACCAACCCTCCGACAGCTATCGGATTATAGCAATCAGCCCCAGCATTTT. It specifies CASSQPTLRQLSDYSNQPQHF.

The J gene is TRBJ1-6, the V gene TRBV6-5; D call uncertain. Per the germline V gene, CDR1 is MNHEY and CDR2 is SVGAGI. CDR3 size: 13 residues. Between the trimmed V and J ends, which lost 8 bases and 9 bases, there was a span of 14 bases. The CDR3 reads CASDLAWGSPLHF. The CDR3 nucleotides read TGTGCCAGCGATTTGGCATGGGGTTCACCCCTCCACTTT.

This chain connects TRBV5-1 to TRBJ1-2; the D gene is possibly TRBD1 (5 bases). The length of the CDR3 is 14 residues. Trimming cost V 0 bases and J 6 bases, with 12 bases left between them. Looked up from germline, CDR1 is SGHRS and CDR2 is YFSETQ. The CDR3 is CASSLGPTEDGYTF. For the CDR3, the DNA is TGCGCCAGCAGCTTGGGGCCGACAGAGGATGGCTACACCTTC.

The chain has TRBV19 and TRBJ2-1; D remains unclear. Trimming took off 2 bases at V and 7 bases at J, with 9 bases between the two ends. The length of the CDR3 is 13 residues. Germline V gene lookup returns CDR1 LNHDA and CDR2 SQIVND (reference sequence). DNA of the CDR3: TGTGCCAGTAGTATATATCCCCTAAATGAGCAGTTCTTC. It yields the protein CASSIYPLNEQFF. The variable domain in full, with the rest retrieved from reference TRBV19 and TRBJ2-1, is DGGITQSPKYLFRKEGQNVTLSCEQNLNHDAMYWYRQDPGQGLRLIYYSQIVNDFQKGDIAEGYSVSREKKESFPLTVTSAQKNPTAFYLCASSIYPLNEQFFGPGTRLTVL.

The CDR3 DNA follows: TGTGCCACCAGTGATCCCCGGGGAGGGAATCAGCCCCAGCATTTT. This codes for CATSDPRGGNQPQHF. This chain links TRBV24-1 with TRBJ1-5; D is unclear. Trimming removed 3 bases from V and 4 bases from J, with 12 bases in between. CDR1 and CDR2 from the germline V gene are KGHDR and SFDVKD. The CDR3 has 15 amino acids.

The rearrangement joins TRBV21-1 to TRBJ1-6. TRBV21-1 is deemed a pseudogene. This CDR3 contains 14 residues. CDR3 coding DNA: TGTGCCAGCAGCAAGTCCTCCTGGAATTCACCCCTCCACTTT. This encodes CASSKSSWNSPLHF.

This clone came up once. Within the sample, other DNA sequences also encode this same CDR3. The chain joins TRBV11-2 to TRBJ2-1, with 9 positions matching TRBD2. This CDR3 region has 15 residues. CDR1 and CDR2 from the germline V gene are SGHAT and FQNNGV. The V segment lost 4 bases and the J segment 2 bases; nucleotides outside the gene matches: 3. The CDR3 DNA follows: TGTGCCAGCAGCTCGTTAGCGGGGGCCTACAATGAGCAGTTCTTC. It codes for CASSSLAGAYNEQFF. Combining the CDR3 with reference TRBV11-2 and TRBJ2-1 gives the whole variable domain EAGVAQSPRYKIIEKRQSVAFWCNPISGHATLYWYQQILGQGPKLLIQFQNNGVVDDSQLPKDRFSAERLKGVDSTLKIQPAKLEDSAVYLCASSSLAGAYNEQFFGPGTRLTVL.

The chain uses TRBV6-1 and TRBJ1-4; 9 positions match TRBD1. Germline values: CDR1 MNHNS, CDR2 SASEGT. There are 15 residues in the CDR3. V shed 3 bases and J 5 bases; nucleotides not matched to a gene: 4. CDR3 residues: CASSDWDRANEKLFF. CDR3 nucleotides: TGTGCCAGCAGTGATTGGGACAGGGCCAATGAAAAACTGTTTTTT.

This chain uses TRBV24-1 with TRBJ1-2, with TRBD1 matching over 7 bases. The CDR3 loop spans 16 amino acids. Trimming removed 12 bases from V and 4 bases from J; junction bases left unmatched: 19. CDR1 is KGHDR, CDR2 SFDVKD, per germline. This chain's CDR3 is CASLPGGTGTLYGYTF. The CDR3, as DNA: TGTGCCTCCCTTCCAGGGGGTACAGGAACCCTCTATGGCTACACCTTC.

The chain joins TRBV5-5 to TRBJ1-4, with a possible D match to TRBD1 (5 bases). The CDR3 totals 16 residues. CDR1 is SGHKS and CDR2 is YYEKEE in the germline V gene (reference sequence). Trimming shortened V by 0 bases and J by 7 bases, and 16 bases separated the two germline ends. CDR3 sequence reads: CASSLATLREGEKLFF. The CDR3 DNA follows: TGTGCCAGCAGCTTGGCTACTCTCAGGGAAGGTGAAAAACTGTTTTTT.

The CDR3 reads CASSSGGDYGYTF. The CDR3 DNA reads TGTGCCAGCAGCTCCGGGGGGGACTATGGCTACACCTTC. The chain links TRBV5-4 to TRBJ1-2, with a tentative D call TRBD1 (5 bases). The CDR3 has 13 amino acids. CDR1 SGHNT and CDR2 YYREEE come from the germline V gene (reference sequence). The V end was cut by 3 bases, the J end by 3 bases, with 9 bases between. Supplemented by reference TRBV5-4 and TRBJ1-2, the full variable domain reads ETGVTQSPTHLIKTRGQQVTLRCSSQSGHNTVSWYQQALGQGPQFIFQYYREEENGRGNFPPRFSGLQFPNYSSELNVNALELDDSALYLCASSSGGDYGYTFGSGTRLTVV.

V and J are TRBV27 and TRBJ1-1, with 8 bases matching TRBD1. CDR3 size: 15 residues. Germline CDR1 MNHEY, CDR2 SMNVEV (reference sequence). V lost 4 bases and J lost 5; bases outside the gene matches: 9. DNA of the CDR3: TGTGCCAGCAGTTCGCACCAGGGGGCCGGAACTGAAGCTTTCTTT. Protein sequence: CASSSHQGAGTEAFF.

The rearrangement links TRBV27 to TRBJ2-1, with 7 bases fitting TRBD1. This CDR3 has 16 amino acids. V shed 6 bases, J shed 0 bases, and the junction held 8 bases outside the gene matches. From germline, CDR1 is MNHEY and CDR2 SMNVEV (reference sequence). The CDR3: CASSWDRPSSYNEQFF. The DNA of the CDR3 is TGTGCCAGCAGCTGGGACAGACCCAGCTCCTACAATGAGCAGTTCTTC.

In DNA, the CDR3 is TGTGCCAGCAGCCCGAGACTAGCGGGGTCCTCCTACGAGCAGTACTTC. The encoded protein is CASSPRLAGSSYEQYF. The rearrangement joins TRBV7-2 to TRBJ2-7; 11 nucleotides agree with TRBD2. The germline V gene has CDR1 SGHTA and CDR2 FQGNSA. The CDR3 is 16 residues long. J was trimmed by 0 bases and V by 5 bases; bases with no gene match: 6.

This chain joins TRBV30 and TRBJ2-1; 9 positions match TRBD2. Germline loops: CDR1 GTSNPN, CDR2 SVGIG (reference sequence). CDR3 length: 15 amino acids. The V and J ends lost 3 bases and 7 bases, in that order; junction bases with no gene match: 10. This chain's CDR3 is CAWSGDGGGGNEQFF. The DNA for the CDR3 is TGTGCCTGGAGCGGAGATGGCGGGGGGGGGAATGAGCAGTTCTTC.

This chain connects TRBV10-1 to TRBJ1-5; TRBD1 matches at 10 bases. This CDR3 region has 19 residues. CDR1 and CDR2 from the germline V gene are WNHNN and SYGVQD (reference sequence). The junction had 14 bases not matched to a gene; V was cut back by 4 bases and J by 2 bases. The CDR3 region is CASSAKDRGRVRRNQPQHF. CDR3 DNA sequence: TGCGCCAGCAGTGCGAAAGACAGGGGGCGCGTCCGGCGCAATCAGCCCCAGCATTTT.

This chain links TRBV13 with TRBJ1-2; no clear D gene. Germline V gives CDR1 PRHDT, CDR2 FYEKMQ (reference sequence). V was shortened by 3 bases and J by 4 bases, with 12 bases between the two germline ends. The CDR3 has 14 residues. The CDR3: CASSFSLAPYGYTF. The CDR3 DNA reads as TGTGCCAGCAGCTTTTCGTTAGCCCCCTATGGCTACACCTTC.

V gene TRBV29-1 combines with J gene TRBJ1-1; a weak D match, TRBD1 (5 bases). CDR3 length: 13 residues. The germline V gene has CDR1 SQVTM and CDR2 ANQGSEA. V was pared by 2 bases and J by 1 base, with 8 bases between. The CDR3 loop is CSVEPTGNTEAFF. DNA for the CDR3: TGCAGCGTTGAACCAACAGGGAACACTGAAGCTTTCTTT.

The rearrangement uses TRBV5-1 and TRBJ1-1; 8 bases agree with TRBD1. This CDR3 spans 16 amino acids. The trim removed 2 bases at V and 0 bases at J, leaving 6 bases unmatched. Germline V lookup: CDR1 SGHRS, CDR2 YFSETQ. The CDR3 protein is CASSFGQGRMNTEAFF. The CDR3 DNA follows: TGCGCCAGCAGCTTTGGACAGGGAAGGATGAACACTGAAGCTTTCTTT.